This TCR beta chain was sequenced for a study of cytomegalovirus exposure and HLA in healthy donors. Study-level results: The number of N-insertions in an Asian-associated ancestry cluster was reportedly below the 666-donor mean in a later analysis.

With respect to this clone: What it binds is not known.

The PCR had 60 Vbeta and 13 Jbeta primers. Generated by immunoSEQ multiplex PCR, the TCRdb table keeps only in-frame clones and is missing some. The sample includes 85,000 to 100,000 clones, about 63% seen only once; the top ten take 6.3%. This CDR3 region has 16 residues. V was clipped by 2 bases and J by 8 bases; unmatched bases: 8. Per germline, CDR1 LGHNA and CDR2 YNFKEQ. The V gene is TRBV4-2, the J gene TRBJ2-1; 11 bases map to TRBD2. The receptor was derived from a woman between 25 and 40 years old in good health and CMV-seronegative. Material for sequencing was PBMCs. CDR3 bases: TGTGCCAGCAGCCAACCCCTAGCGGGAGGTTCAGATGAGCAGTTCTTC. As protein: CASSQPLAGGSDEQFF.